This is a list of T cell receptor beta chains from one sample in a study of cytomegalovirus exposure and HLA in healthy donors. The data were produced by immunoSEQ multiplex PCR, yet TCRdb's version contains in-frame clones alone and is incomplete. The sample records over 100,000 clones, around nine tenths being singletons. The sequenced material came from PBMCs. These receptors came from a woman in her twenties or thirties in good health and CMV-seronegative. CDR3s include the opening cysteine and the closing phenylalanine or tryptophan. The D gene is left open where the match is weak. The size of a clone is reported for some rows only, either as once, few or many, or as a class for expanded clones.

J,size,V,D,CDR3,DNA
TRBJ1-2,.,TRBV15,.,CATSRDFDSPYGYTF,TGTGCCACCAGCAGAGATTTCGACAGCCCGTATGGCTACACCTTC
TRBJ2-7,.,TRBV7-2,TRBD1,CASSPGTGAGEQYF,TGTGCCAGCAGCCCCGGGACAGGGGCGGGTGAGCAGTACTTC
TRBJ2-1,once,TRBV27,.,CASSLSVTGEQFF,TGTGCCAGCAGTTTATCGGTGACAGGAGAGCAGTTCTTC
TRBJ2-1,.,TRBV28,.,CASSSIGTYNEQFF,TGTGCCAGCAGTTCTATCGGGACATACAATGAGCAGTTCTTC
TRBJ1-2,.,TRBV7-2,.,CASSYTGFPDGYTF,TGTGCCAGCAGTTATACAGGGTTCCCGGATGGCTACACCTTC
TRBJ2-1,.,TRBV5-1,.,CASSLAGGPPFF,TGCGCCAGCAGCTTGGCAGGGGGGCCCCCGTTCTTC
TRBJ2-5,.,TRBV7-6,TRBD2,CASSLAPGLAGGSQYF,TGTGCCAGCAGCTTAGCCCCGGGACTAGCGGGAGGGTCCCAGTACTTC
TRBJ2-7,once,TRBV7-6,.,CASSLAINYEQYF,TGTGCCAGCAGCTTGGCCATTAACTACGAGCAGTACTTC
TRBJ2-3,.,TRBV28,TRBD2,CASSFGAGGTDTQYF,TGTGCCAGCAGTTTCGGAGCGGGAGGCACAGATACGCAGTATTTT
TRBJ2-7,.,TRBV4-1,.,CASSQDKAGSSIYEQYF,TGCGCCAGCAGCCAAGATAAGGCGGGGAGTTCGATCTACGAGCAGTACTTC
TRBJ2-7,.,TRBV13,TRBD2,CASSPRTSGDYEQYF,TGTGCCAGCAGCCCAAGGACTAGCGGGGACTACGAGCAGTACTTC
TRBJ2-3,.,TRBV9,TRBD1,CASSVAQGATDTQYF,TGTGCCAGCAGCGTAGCACAGGGGGCTACAGATACGCAGTATTTT
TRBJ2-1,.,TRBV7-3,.,CASSPAHRLRLDEQFF,TGTGCCAGCAGTCCAGCCCACAGACTACGGCTCGATGAGCAGTTCTTC
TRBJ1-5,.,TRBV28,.,CASSLPGGQPQHF,TGTGCCAGCAGTTTACCCGGGGGTCAGCCCCAGCATTTT